This T cell receptor (beta chain) comes out of a study of regulatory T cells in long-lasting Graves disease. iRepertoire HTBI primers and Arm-PCR of CDR3 regions built TCR beta libraries. Using its own MiXCR run on the multiplex PCR reads, TCRdb lists one record per CDR3 protein. The table records 560,000 or so distinct CDR3 sequences, around 16% of them present only once. This sample's time point: newly diagnosed GD, antithyroid drugs for less than 3 months. Extracted PBMC RNA gave rise to the TCR library. This sample was also put to use in a study of T cells in Graves' hyperthyroidism and ophthalmopathy.

This specimen was peripheral blood mononuclear cells (PBMCs), taken at new diagnosis, from a patient treated with antithyroid drugs. This clonotype was obtained from a man younger than 30 with Graves disease.

CDR3 coding DNA: TGTGCCAGCAGCTCACAGGGGGCGGGCACCGGGGAGCTGTTTTTT. It specifies CASSSQGAGTGELFF. V and J are TRBV11-3 and TRBJ2-2; TRBD1 matches 9 bases. The length of the CDR3 is 15 residues. V trimming: 4 bases; J trimming: 4 bases; junction bases outside the gene matches: 4. Germline V gene data show CDR1 as SGHNT and CDR2 as YENEEA.